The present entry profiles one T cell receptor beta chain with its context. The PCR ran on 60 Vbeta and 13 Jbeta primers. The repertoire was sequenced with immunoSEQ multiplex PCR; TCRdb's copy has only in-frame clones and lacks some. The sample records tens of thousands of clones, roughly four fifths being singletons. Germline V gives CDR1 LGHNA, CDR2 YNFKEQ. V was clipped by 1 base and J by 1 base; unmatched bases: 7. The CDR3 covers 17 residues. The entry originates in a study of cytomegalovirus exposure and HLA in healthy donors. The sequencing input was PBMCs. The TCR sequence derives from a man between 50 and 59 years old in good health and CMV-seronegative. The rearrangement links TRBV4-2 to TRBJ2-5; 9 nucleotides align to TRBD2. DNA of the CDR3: TGTGCCAGCAGCCAAGCGGTTGGGCGGGGGGGCCAAGAGACCCAGTACTTC. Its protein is CASSQAVGRGGQETQYF.